Below, 25 T cell receptor beta chains from the same sample are listed, as sequenced in a study of sequential checkpoint blockade in melanoma. Specified treatment: randomized to nivolumab then ipilimumab (arm A) or the reverse (arm B). Libraries were prepared by immunoSEQ multiplex PCR; TCRdb keeps only in-frame clonotypes and omits some of them. The table includes approximately 6,100 clones, roughly three fifths detected once. Sequenced here: CD8+ T cells sorted from blood (inferred from file names), sampled from a patient given nivolumab and ipilimumab in sequence. The receptor source for this set is a human donor with melanoma.

The chain couples TRBV27 to TRBJ2-1; D is possibly TRBD1 (6 bases). Per germline, CDR1 MNHEY and CDR2 SMNVEV (reference sequence). V was pared by 1 base and J by 6 bases, with 10 bases between. The CDR3 is 14 amino acids. The CDR3 is CASSLYIQGNEQFF. The CDR3 DNA reads TGTGCCAGCAGTTTATATATACAGGGCAATGAGCAGTTCTTC.

The chain uses TRBV2 and TRBJ2-2; TRBD1 matches 8 bases. Germline assignment: CDR1 SNHLY and CDR2 FYNNEI. V shed 8 bases, J shed 1 base, and the junction held 9 bases outside the gene matches. The CDR3 is 16 residues long. CDR3 protein: CASGGPGQENTGELFF. CDR3 nucleotide sequence: TGTGCCAGCGGGGGGCCGGGACAGGAGAACACCGGGGAGCTGTTTTTT. The full variable domain, with the rest looked up from reference TRBV2 and TRBJ2-2, is EPEVTQTPSHQVTQMGQEVILRCVPISNHLYFYWYRQILGQKVEFLVSFYNNEISEKSEIFDDQFSVERPDGSNFTLKIRSTKLEDSAMYFCASGGPGQENTGELFFGEGSRLTVL.

In its sample, this clone was seen a few times. This chain connects TRBV4-2 to TRBJ1-2, with D perhaps matching TRBD1 (5 bases). Germline CDR1 LGHNA, CDR2 YNFKEQ. The length of the CDR3 is 14 residues. Between the trimmed V and J ends, which lost 2 bases and 4 bases, there was a span of 11 bases. This chain's CDR3 is CASSQQTESYGYTF. The CDR3 coding sequence is TGTGCCAGCAGCCAACAGACAGAGAGCTATGGCTACACCTTC.

This chain links TRBV9 with TRBJ1-1; TRBD1 aligns across 7 bases. This CDR3 is built from 12 residues. V trimming: 4 bases; J trimming: 7 bases; junction bases outside the gene matches: 4. Germline CDR1 SGDLS, CDR2 YYNGEE. In nucleotides, the CDR3 is TGTGCCAGCAGCCCAGGGGGGCTTGAAGCTTTCTTT. Translated: CASSPGGLEAFF.

This clone was counted between two and nine times. This specimen includes other DNA sequences encoding the same CDR3. The CDR3 region is CASSLADSNTGELFF. The CDR3 region has the DNA TGCGCCAGCAGCTTGGCCGACAGCAACACCGGGGAGCTGTTTTTT. The chain links TRBV5-1 to TRBJ2-2, with D maybe TRBD1 (5 bases). CDR3 length equals 15 residues. CDR1 is SGHRS, CDR2 YFSETQ, per germline. V shed 0 bases and J shed 2 bases, with 8 bases lying between them.

The chain links TRBV2 to TRBJ1-2; 8 positions match TRBD1. CDR1 is SNHLY and CDR2 is FYNNEI in the germline V gene. With V trimmed by 7 bases and J by 2 bases, 12 bases remained unmatched. CDR3 length: 16 amino acids. DNA of the CDR3: TGTGCCAGCAATACGGACAGGGAGGCCGGGAACTATGGCTACACCTTC. It specifies CASNTDREAGNYGYTF.

The chain links TRBV13 to TRBJ2-3; 12 nucleotides agree with TRBD2. The CDR3 covers 16 residues. The V gene's germline CDR1 is PRHDT and CDR2 FYEKMQ (reference sequence). V was clipped by 4 bases and J by 4 bases; unmatched bases: 6. DNA for the CDR3: TGTGCCAGCAGCTCTCTGACTAGCGGGAGTGCAGATACGCAGTATTTT. Its protein product is CASSSLTSGSADTQYF. The variable domain in full, completed from reference TRBV13 and TRBJ2-3, reads AAGVIQSPRHLIKEKRETATLKCYPIPRHDTVYWYQQGPGQDPQFLISFYEKMQSDKGSIPDRFSAQQFSDYHSELNMSSLELGDSALYFCASSSLTSGSADTQYFGPGTRLTVL.

V gene TRBV4-3 combines with J gene TRBJ2-5, with a weak D call TRBD1 (5 bases). Germline V gives CDR1 LGHNA, CDR2 YSLEER. Trimming took 3 bases from V and 3 from J, leaving 14 bases between them. This CDR3 is 15 amino acids long. The CDR3 region has the DNA TGCGCCAGCAGCCACACTAAGTGCAGGGAAGAGACCCAGTACTTC. Translated, it gives CASSHTKCREETQYF.

V is TRBV19 and J is TRBJ2-7; no clear D. There are 13 residues in the CDR3. Trimming took off 1 base at V and 4 bases at J, with 8 bases between the two ends. The germline V gene has CDR1 LNHDA and CDR2 SQIVND (reference sequence). In DNA form, the CDR3 reads TGTGCCAGTAGTATAGCCCCCCGTTACGAGCAGTACTTC. Its protein product is CASSIAPRYEQYF.

This sequence joins TRBV7-9 and TRBJ2-2; D possibly corresponds to TRBD1 (7 bases). Germline V gene data show CDR1 as SEHNR and CDR2 as FQNEAQ (reference sequence). With 5 bases removed from V and 2 bases from J, the gap between germline ends came to 21 bases. The CDR3 is 18 amino acids. The CDR3 spells CASSPIGGTDLNTGELFF. CDR3 DNA sequence: TGTGCCAGCAGCCCCATAGGCGGGACAGACCTTAACACCGGGGAGCTGTTTTTT. Combining the CDR3 with reference TRBV7-9 and TRBJ2-2 gives the whole variable domain DTGVSQNPRHKITKRGQNVTFRCDPISEHNRLYWYRQTLGQGPEFLTYFQNEAQLEKSRLLSDRFSAERPKGSFSTLEIQRTEQGDSAMYLCASSPIGGTDLNTGELFFGEGSRLTVL.

The gene calls are TRBV28 and TRBJ2-3; 15 bases match TRBD2. The CDR3 is made up of 19 amino acids. The germline V gene encodes CDR1 MDHEN and CDR2 SYDVKM. The junction had 13 bases not matched to a gene; V was cut back by 5 bases and J by 4 bases. CDR3 residues: CASSQGLAGGPGFADTQYF. CDR3 sequence (DNA): TGTGCCAGCAGTCAAGGACTAGCGGGAGGGCCGGGTTTTGCAGATACGCAGTATTTT.

This chain connects TRBV5-6 to TRBJ2-7; a possible D gene is TRBD1 (6 bases). The CDR3 consists of 16 residues. V shed 1 base and J shed 3 bases, with 17 bases lying between them. CDR1 and CDR2 from the germline V gene are SGHDT and YYEEEE. CDR3 nucleotides: TGTGCCAGCAGCTTGACCAGGGACATCATATTCTACGAGCAGTACTTC. This codes for CASSLTRDIIFYEQYF.

This clone turned up a few times. This likely stems from a read error, as it lies one base from a far larger clone. This chain links TRBV27 with TRBJ2-7; D perhaps matches TRBD1 (6 bases). Germline CDR1 is MNHEY and CDR2 is SMNVEV (reference sequence). The CDR3 loop spans 14 amino acids. V gave up 6 bases and J gave up 2 bases, with 14 bases separating them. CDR3 nucleotide sequence: TGTGCCAGCAGCTTGTTTCAGGGGCCCTACGAGCAGTACTTC. Protein sequence: CASSLFQGPYEQYF.

J is TRBJ1-2 and V is TRBV29-1; a possible D gene is TRBD1 (6 bases). V gave up 5 bases and J gave up 4 bases, with 11 bases separating them. CDR3 length: 12 residues. The germline V gene has CDR1 SQVTM and CDR2 ANQGSEA. Here the CDR3 reads CSVRTASYGYTF. The DNA of the CDR3 is TGCAGCGTTCGGACAGCTTCCTATGGCTACACCTTC.

The chain is built from TRBV19 and TRBJ2-7; TRBD1 is a possible D gene (6 bases). The CDR3 totals 16 residues. The germline CDR1 and CDR2 sequences are LNHDA and SQIVND (reference sequence). The ends were cut back, 5 bases at V and 0 bases at J, with 17 bases in the middle. CDR3 DNA sequence: TGTGCCAGTAGTTTGCAGGGGCCGTCGAGCTCCTACGAGCAGTACTTC. It encodes CASSLQGPSSSYEQYF.

The V call is TRBV4-1, the J call TRBJ1-2, with D maybe TRBD1 (5 bases). Trimming cost V 1 base and J 0 bases, with 9 bases left between them. The CDR3 contains 15 residues. Germline V lookup: CDR1 MGHRA, CDR2 YSYEKL. This chain's CDR3 is CASSQVTATNYGYTF. CDR3 coding DNA: TGCGCCAGCAGCCAAGTGACAGCCACTAACTATGGCTACACCTTC.

The chain carries TRBV20-1 and TRBJ2-7; TRBD2 might be the D (5 bases). The CDR3 sequence is 11 residues long. The germline V gene encodes CDR1 DFQATT and CDR2 SNEGSKA (reference sequence). The V and J ends lost 2 bases and 6 bases respectively, with 8 bases between them. The DNA of the CDR3 is TGCAGTGCTAGACTAGCTGGCGAGCAGTACTTC. Amino acids: CSARLAGEQYF.

By share of the sample, this clone is medium-sized. The chain links TRBV6-6 to TRBJ1-5; no definite D call. The V end lost 0 bases, the J end lost 6 bases, and 12 bases lay between the germline ends. Looked up from germline, CDR1 is MNHNY and CDR2 is SVGAGI (reference sequence). This CDR3 is 15 amino acids long. CDR3 loop: CASSYSGVEGQPQHF. CDR3 coding DNA: TGTGCCAGCAGTTACTCTGGGGTCGAGGGTCAGCCCCAGCATTTT.

This chain uses TRBV27 with TRBJ2-3; D may be TRBD2 (6 bases). CDR1 is MNHEY and CDR2 is SMNVEV in the germline V gene (reference sequence). V lost 0 bases, J lost 2 bases, and 12 bases lay in between. This CDR3 contains 16 residues. The CDR3 DNA reads as TGTGCCAGCAGTTTATCTCCGGGAGCATACACAGATACGCAGTATTTT. It specifies CASSLSPGAYTDTQYF.

This rearrangement joins TRBV4-3 to TRBJ2-3, with 9 bases fitting TRBD2. The CDR3 totals 16 residues. CDR1 is LGHNA, CDR2 YSLEER, per germline. Trimming removed 1 base from V and 5 bases from J; junction bases left unmatched: 7. Written as DNA, the CDR3 is TGCGCCAGCAGCCAAGTGGGGGGACTAGCCGGAGATACGCAGTATTTT. Its protein product is CASSQVGGLAGDTQYF.

CDR3 in amino acids: CASSSEGGLSYEQYF. CDR3 nucleotides: TGTGCCAGCAGCTCCGAAGGGGGTTTGTCCTACGAGCAGTACTTC. The chain has TRBV5-6 and TRBJ2-5, with a possible D match to TRBD1 (6 bases). Matching the DNA end better, TRBJ2-7 makes the J call doubtful. The CDR3 is made up of 15 amino acids. From germline, CDR1 is SGHDT and CDR2 YYEEEE.

This chain connects TRBV6-1 to TRBJ2-5; 10 nucleotides agree with TRBD2. The assigned J gene may be wrong: the sequence end matches TRBJ2-7 better. Germline CDR1 is MNHNS and CDR2 is SASEGT. The CDR3 is made up of 15 amino acids. For the CDR3, the DNA is TGTGCCAGCACATCGACTAGCGGGTCCCCCTACGAGCAGTACTTC. This translates into CASTSTSGSPYEQYF.

J is TRBJ2-5 and V is TRBV10-3; TRBD2 aligns across 8 bases. Germline trimming cut 5 bases from V and 4 bases from J; bases unmatched to any gene: 6. The CDR3 consists of 14 residues. Germline V gene data show CDR1 as ENHRY and CDR2 as SYGVKD. The chain's CDR3 is CAISSGSEGETQYF. CDR3 bases: TGTGCCATCAGTAGCGGGAGTGAGGGAGAGACCCAGTACTTC.

This chain connects TRBV6-6 to TRBJ2-1; TRBD2 matches 7 bases. The V and J ends lost 6 bases and 7 bases, in that order; junction bases with no gene match: 12. The CDR3 is 15 residues long. Germline V gene sequence: CDR1 MNHNY, CDR2 SVGAGI (reference sequence). Here the CDR3 DNA reads TGTGCCAGCAGCCCCGAGCGGGGACGGGGGAATGAGCAGTTCTTC. Its translation is CASSPERGRGNEQFF.

This chain links TRBV18 with TRBJ1-2; weak D call: TRBD1 (5 bases). The V end lost 6 bases, the J end lost 0 bases, and 17 bases lay between the germline ends. The CDR3 is made up of 16 amino acids. Germline loops: CDR1 KGHSH, CDR2 LQKENI. DNA of the CDR3: TGTGCCAGCTCCGAATGGGGCAGTGGAGCTAACTATGGCTACACCTTC. It codes for CASSEWGSGANYGYTF.